This T cell receptor (beta chain) was captured by sequencing in a study of T-cell reconstitution after alpha-beta-depleted transplantation in children. Preparing the TCRbeta library involved the use of unique molecular identifiers. TCRdb called the PCR reads again in MiXCR, with one record for every CDR3 protein. The sample lists 200,000 to 250,000 distinct CDR3 sequences; 8% to 9.5% were seen once. Trimming pared 5 bases from V and 2 bases from J, leaving 24 bases between. The length of the CDR3 is 18 residues. CDR1 is SGHAT, CDR2 FQDESV, per germline (reference sequence). This receptor was obtained from a human donor who donated a stem cell graft to a child with acute lymphoblastic leukemia. The chain links TRBV11-1 to TRBJ2-5, with TRBD1 as a possible D gene (5 bases). The input for sequencing was PBMCs from the stem cell graft donor, taken from the stem cell graft. CDR3 protein: CASSQPSASTAGQETQYF. CDR3 DNA: TGTGCCAGCAGCCAACCCTCGGCGTCGACAGCCGGGCAAGAGACCCAGTACTTC.